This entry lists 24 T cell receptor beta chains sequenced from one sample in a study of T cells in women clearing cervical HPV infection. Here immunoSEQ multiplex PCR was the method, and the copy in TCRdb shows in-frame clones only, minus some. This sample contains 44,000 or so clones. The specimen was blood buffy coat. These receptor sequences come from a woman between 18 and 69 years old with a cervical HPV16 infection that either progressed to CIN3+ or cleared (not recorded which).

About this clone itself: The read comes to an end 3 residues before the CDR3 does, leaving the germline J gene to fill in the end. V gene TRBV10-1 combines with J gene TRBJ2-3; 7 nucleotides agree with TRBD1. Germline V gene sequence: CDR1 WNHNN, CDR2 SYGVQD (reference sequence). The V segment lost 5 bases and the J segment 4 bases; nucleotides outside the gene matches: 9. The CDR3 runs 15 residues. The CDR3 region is CASSPSGQPADTQYF. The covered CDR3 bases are TGCGCCAGCAGTCCCTCGGGACAGCCCGCAGATACG.

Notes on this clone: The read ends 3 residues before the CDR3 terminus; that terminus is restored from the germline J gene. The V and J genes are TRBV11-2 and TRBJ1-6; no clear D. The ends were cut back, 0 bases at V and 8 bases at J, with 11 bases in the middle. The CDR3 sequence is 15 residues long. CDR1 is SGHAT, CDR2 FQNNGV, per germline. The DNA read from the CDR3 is TGTGCCAGCAGCTTAGAAAGCGGCGTGGATTCACCC. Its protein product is CASSLESGVDSP. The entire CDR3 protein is CASSLESGVDSPLHF. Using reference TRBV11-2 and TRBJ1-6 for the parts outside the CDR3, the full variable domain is EAGVAQSPRYKIIEKRQSVAFWCNPISGHATLYWYQQILGQGPKLLIQFQNNGVVDDSQLPKDRFSAERLKGVDSTLKIQPAKLEDSAVYLCASSLESGVDSPLHFGNGTRLTVT.

Incomplete CDR3 DNA: TGCAGCGTTGAGATTCAGGGGAGCTACGAG. Protein: CSVEIQGSYE. The whole CDR3 region reads CSVEIQGSYEQYF. The rearrangement joins TRBV29-1 to TRBJ2-7; possibly TRBD1 for D (6 bases). The CDR3 end lies 3 residues beyond the end of the read and is filled in from the germline J gene. The CDR3 loop spans 13 amino acids. Trimming removed 3 bases at V and 3 bases at J, with 12 bases between. Germline values: CDR1 SQVTM, CDR2 ANQGSEA.

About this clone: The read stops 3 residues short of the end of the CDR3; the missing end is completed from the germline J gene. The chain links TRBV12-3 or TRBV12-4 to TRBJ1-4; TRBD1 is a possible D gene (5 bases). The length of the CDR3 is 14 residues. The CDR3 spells CASSPPPASGKLFF. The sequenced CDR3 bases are TGTGCCAGCAGCCCACCGCCGGCCTCAGGGAAA.

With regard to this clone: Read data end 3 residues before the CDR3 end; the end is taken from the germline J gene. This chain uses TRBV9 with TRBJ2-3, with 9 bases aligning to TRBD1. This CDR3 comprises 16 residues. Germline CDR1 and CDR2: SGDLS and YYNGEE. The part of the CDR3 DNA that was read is TGTGCCAGCAGCGTTGGATTTGGACAGGGGATCGAGACG. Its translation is CASSVGFGQGIET. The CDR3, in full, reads CASSVGFGQGIETQYF.

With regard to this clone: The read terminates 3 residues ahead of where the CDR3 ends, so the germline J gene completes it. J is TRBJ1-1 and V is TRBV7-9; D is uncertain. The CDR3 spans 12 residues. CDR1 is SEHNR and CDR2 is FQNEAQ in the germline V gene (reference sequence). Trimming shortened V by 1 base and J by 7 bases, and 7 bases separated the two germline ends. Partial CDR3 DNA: TGTGCCAGCAGCTTAGGGCTCGTTGAA. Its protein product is CASSLGLVE. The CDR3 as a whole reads CASSLGLVEAFF. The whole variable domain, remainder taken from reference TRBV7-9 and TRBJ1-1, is DTGVSQNPRHKITKRGQNVTFRCDPISEHNRLYWYRQTLGQGPEFLTYFQNEAQLEKSRLLSDRFSAERPKGSFSTLEIQRTEQGDSAMYLCASSLGLVEAFFGQGTRLTVV.

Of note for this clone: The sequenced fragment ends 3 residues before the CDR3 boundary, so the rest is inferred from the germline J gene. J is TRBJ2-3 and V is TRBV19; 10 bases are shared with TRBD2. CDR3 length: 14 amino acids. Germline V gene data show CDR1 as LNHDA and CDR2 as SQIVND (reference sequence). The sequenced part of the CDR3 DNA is TGTGCCAGTGGGACGCTAGCGGGGGTAGAGACG. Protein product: CASGTLAGVET. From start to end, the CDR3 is CASGTLAGVETQYF.

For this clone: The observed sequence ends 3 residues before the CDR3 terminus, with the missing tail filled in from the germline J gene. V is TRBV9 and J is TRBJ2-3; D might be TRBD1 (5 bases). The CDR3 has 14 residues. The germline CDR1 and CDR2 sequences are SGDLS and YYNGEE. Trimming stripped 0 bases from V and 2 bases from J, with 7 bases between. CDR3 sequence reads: CASSVAGPTDTQYF. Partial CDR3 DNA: TGTGCCAGCAGCGTAGCAGGGCCCACAGATACG.

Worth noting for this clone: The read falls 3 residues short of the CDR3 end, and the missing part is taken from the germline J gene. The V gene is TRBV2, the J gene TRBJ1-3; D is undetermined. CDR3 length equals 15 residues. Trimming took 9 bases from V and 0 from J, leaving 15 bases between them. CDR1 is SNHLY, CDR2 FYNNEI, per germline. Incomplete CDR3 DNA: TGTGCCAGTGCGAAGGAAGCGCTCTCTGGAAACACC. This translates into CASAKEALSGNT. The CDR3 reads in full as CASAKEALSGNTIYF.

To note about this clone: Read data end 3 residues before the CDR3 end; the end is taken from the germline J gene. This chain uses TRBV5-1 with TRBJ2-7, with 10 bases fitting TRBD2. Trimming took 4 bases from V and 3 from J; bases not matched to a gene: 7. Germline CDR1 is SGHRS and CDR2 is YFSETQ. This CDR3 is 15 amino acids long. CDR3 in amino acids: CASSIISGGNYEQYF. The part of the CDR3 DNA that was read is TGCGCCAGCAGCATCATTAGCGGGGGGAACTACGAG.

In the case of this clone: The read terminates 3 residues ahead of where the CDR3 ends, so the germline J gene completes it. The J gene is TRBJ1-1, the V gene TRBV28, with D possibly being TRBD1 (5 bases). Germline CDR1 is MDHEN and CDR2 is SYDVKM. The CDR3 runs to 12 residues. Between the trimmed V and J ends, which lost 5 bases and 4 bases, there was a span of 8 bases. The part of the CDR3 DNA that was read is TGTGCCAGCAGTCGGAGGGGCACTGAA. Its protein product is CASSRRGTE. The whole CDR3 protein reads CASSRRGTEAFF.

The CDR3 here is CSASSTTGWGTEAFF. Incomplete CDR3 DNA: TGCAGTGCTAGTTCTACAACAGGGTGGGGGACTGAA. The chain uses TRBV20-1 and TRBJ1-1, with a weak D call TRBD1 (6 bases). From the germline J gene comes the end of the CDR3, since the read stops 3 residues before it. V lost 3 bases to trimming and J lost 5 bases, with 19 bases between them. Per germline, CDR1 DFQATT and CDR2 SNEGSKA (reference sequence). The CDR3 has 15 amino acids.

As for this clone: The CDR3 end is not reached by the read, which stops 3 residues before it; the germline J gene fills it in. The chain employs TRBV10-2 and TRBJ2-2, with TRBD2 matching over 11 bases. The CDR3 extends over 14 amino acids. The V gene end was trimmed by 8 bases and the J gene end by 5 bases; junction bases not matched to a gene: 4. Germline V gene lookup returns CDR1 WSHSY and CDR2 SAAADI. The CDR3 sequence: CASRSGGGTGELFF. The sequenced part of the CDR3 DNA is TGCGCCAGCCGTAGCGGGGGGGGGACCGGGGAG.

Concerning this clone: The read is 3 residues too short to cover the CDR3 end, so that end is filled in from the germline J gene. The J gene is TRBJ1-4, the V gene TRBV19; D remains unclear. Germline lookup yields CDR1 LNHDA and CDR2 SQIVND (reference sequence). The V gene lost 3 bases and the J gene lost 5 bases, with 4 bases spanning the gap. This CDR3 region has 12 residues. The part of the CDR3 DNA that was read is TGTGCCAGTAGTATTGTAAATGAAAAA. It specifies CASSIVNEK. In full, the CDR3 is CASSIVNEKLFF.

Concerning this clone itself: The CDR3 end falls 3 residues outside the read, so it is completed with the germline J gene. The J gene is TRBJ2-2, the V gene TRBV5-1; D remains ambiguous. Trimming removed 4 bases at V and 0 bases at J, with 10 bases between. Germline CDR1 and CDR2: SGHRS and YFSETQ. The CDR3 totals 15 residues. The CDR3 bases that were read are TGCGCCAGCAGCGTTACTCCCCCGAACACCGGGGAG. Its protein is CASSVTPPNTGE. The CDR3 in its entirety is CASSVTPPNTGELFF.

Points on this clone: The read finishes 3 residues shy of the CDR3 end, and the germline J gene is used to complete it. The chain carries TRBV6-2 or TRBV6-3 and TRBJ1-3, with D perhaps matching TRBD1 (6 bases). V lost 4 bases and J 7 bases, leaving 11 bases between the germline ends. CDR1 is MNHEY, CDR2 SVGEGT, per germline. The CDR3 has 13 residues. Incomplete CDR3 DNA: TGTGCCAGCAGTTCGCGACAGGATAACACC. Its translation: CASSSRQDNT. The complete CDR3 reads CASSSRQDNTIYF.

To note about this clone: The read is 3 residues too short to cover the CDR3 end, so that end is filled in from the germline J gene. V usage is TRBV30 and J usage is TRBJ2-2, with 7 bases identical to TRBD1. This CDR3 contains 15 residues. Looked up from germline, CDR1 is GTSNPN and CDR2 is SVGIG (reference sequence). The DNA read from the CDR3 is TGTGCCTGGAGTGAGTTAGGCCAGGGGGATGAAAAG. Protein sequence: CAWSELGQGDEK. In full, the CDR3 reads CAWSELGQGDEKLFF.

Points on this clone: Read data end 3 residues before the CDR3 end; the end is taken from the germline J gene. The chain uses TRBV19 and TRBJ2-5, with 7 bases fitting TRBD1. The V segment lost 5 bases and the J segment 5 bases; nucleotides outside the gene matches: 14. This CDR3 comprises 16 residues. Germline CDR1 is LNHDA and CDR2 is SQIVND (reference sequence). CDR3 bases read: TGTGCCAGTAGTGGCCGGACAGGCCCAGGGCGGGAGACC. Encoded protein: CASSGRTGPGRET. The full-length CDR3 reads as CASSGRTGPGRETQYF.

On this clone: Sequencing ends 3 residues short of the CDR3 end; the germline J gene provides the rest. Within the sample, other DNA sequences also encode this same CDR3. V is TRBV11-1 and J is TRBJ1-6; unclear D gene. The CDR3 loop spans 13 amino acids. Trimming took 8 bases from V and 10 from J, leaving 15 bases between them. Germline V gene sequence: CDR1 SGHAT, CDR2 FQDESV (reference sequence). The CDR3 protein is CASAPIPQSPLHF. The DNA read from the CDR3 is TGTGCCAGCGCCCCAATCCCACAGTCACCC. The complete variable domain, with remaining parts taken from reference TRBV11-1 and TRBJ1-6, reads EAEVAQSPRYKITEKSQAVAFWCDPISGHATLYWYRQILGQGPELLVQFQDESVVDDSQLPKDRFSAERLKGVDSTLKIQPAELGDSAMYLCASAPIPQSPLHFGNGTRLTVT.

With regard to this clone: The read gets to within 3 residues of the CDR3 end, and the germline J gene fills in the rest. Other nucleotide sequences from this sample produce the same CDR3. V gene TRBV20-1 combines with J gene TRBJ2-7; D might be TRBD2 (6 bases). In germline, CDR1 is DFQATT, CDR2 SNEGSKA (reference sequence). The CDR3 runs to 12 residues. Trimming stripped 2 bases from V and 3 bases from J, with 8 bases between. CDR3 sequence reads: CSARPGDYEQYF. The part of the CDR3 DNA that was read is TGCAGTGCTAGACCGGGGGACTACGAG.

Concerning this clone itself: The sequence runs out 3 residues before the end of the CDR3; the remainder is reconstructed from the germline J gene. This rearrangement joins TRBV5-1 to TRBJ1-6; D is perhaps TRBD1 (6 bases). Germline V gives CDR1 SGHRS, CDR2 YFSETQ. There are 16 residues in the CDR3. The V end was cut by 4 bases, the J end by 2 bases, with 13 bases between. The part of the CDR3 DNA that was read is TGCGCCAGCAGCCTCGTGGACAGCGCCTATAATTCACCC. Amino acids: CASSLVDSAYNSP. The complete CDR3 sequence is CASSLVDSAYNSPLHF.

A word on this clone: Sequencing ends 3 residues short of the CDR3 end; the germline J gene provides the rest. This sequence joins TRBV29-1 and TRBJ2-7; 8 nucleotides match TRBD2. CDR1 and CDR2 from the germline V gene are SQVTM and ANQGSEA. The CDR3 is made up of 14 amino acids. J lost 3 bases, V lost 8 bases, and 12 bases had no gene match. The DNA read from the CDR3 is TGCAGCATAACTTCAGCCGGGGGGGTCTACGAG. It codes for CSITSAGGVYE. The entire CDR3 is CSITSAGGVYEQYF.

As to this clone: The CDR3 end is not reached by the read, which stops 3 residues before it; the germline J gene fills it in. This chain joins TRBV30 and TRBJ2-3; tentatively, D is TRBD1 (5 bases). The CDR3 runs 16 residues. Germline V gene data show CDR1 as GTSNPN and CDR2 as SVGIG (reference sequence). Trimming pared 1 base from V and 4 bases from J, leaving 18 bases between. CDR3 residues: CAWSARQRTPSDTQYF. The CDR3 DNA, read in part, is TGTGCCTGGAGTGCCCGACAGAGAACTCCTTCAGATACG.

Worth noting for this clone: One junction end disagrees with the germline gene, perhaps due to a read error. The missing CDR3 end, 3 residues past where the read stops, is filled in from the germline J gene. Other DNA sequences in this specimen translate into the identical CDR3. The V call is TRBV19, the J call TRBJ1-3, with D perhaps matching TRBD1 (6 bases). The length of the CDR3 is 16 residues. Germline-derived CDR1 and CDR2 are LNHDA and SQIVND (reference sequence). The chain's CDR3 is CASAGGTLVSGNTIYF. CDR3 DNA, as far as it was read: TGTGCCAGCGCGGGGGGGACACTTGTCTCTGGAAACACG.